This T cell receptor (beta chain) was sequenced in a study of CD8+CD57+ T cells in acquired aplastic anemia. Whole-study findings and limits: Sharing between patients and controls was observed for around 30 CD8+ CDR3 sequences. Significance was not reached for CD8+ Simpson's diversity between patients and controls.

Note on this clonotype: Its antigen is undetermined.

Patients chosen for sequencing had shown CD8+CD57+ cell expansion by flow cytometry. Looked up from germline, CDR1 is LNHDA and CDR2 is SQIVND (reference sequence). After removal of 6 bases from V and 7 bases from J, the junction contained 12 bases not matched to a gene. The CDR3 extends over 15 amino acids. Genomic DNA was employed as the template in profiling TCR beta VDJ and CDR3. TCRdb analysed the reads with MiXCR anew, one entry per CDR3 protein. This sample yields approximately 180,000 distinct CDR3 sequences, of which around 50% are seen a single time; over 0.95% belongs to the top ten. This clonotype was sampled from a human donor with aplastic anemia. The chain couples TRBV19 to TRBJ2-3, with 8 bases aligning to TRBD1. Sequencing was carried out using sorted CD4+, CD8+, or CD8+CD57+ T cells (not recorded which) from PBMCs. CDR3 nucleotide sequence: TGTGCCAGTAGCCCCCCCGTCAGGGGGCGAAATACGCAGTATTTT. It yields the protein CASSPPVRGRNTQYF.